The 15 T cell receptor beta chains below come from one sample, sequenced in a study of blood T cell repertoires in COVID-19. Sequencing used immunoSEQ multiplex PCR; TCRdb keeps in-frame clones, though not all of them. The sample yields 300,000 to 400,000 clones, 75% to 90% seen once. What was sequenced was PBMCs or T cells enriched from blood (not recorded which). The receptors come from a man aged 18 to 30 who had recovered from COVID-19.

V is TRBV18 and J is TRBJ2-3; a weak D match, TRBD2 (6 bases). V dropped 0 bases and J dropped 0 bases, with 10 bases sitting between them. CDR1 is KGHSH, CDR2 LQKENI, per germline. The CDR3 extends over 16 amino acids. The CDR3 is CASSPPAGPSTDTQYF. CDR3 bases: TGTGCCAGCTCACCACCGGCGGGACCTAGCACAGATACGCAGTATTTT.

The rearrangement joins TRBV5-1 to TRBJ2-7, with D possibly TRBD1 on 7 matching bases. In germline, CDR1 is SGHRS, CDR2 YFSETQ. Trimming removed 4 bases from V and 3 bases from J, with 17 bases in between. The CDR3 sequence is 15 residues long. Here the CDR3 DNA reads TGCGCCAGCAGCATCGGCGGGACAGTTCGCTACGAGCAGTACTTC. Its protein is CASSIGGTVRYEQYF.

In the case of this clone: Mismatch with germline at one junction end may stem from a read error. V is TRBV15 and J is TRBJ1-4; 10 bases fit TRBD1. The CDR3 totals 16 residues. Germline V lookup: CDR1 LNHNV, CDR2 YYDKDF (reference sequence). CDR3 DNA sequence: TGTGCCACCAGCGGAGACAGGGGGCTAACTAATGAAAAACTGTTTTTT. Protein sequence: CATSGDRGLTNEKLFF.

The chain is built from TRBV9 and TRBJ2-6, with TRBD1 as a possible D gene (6 bases). Germline loops: CDR1 SGDLS, CDR2 YYNGEE. V lost 4 bases, J lost 0 bases, and 11 bases lay in between. CDR3 size: 16 residues. CDR3 nucleotides: TGTGCCAGCAGCACAACAGGGATCTCTGGGGCCAACGTCCTGACTTTC. Protein sequence: CASSTTGISGANVLTF.

V is TRBV5-8 and J is TRBJ1-4; perhaps TRBD1 as D (5 bases). V gave up 6 bases and J gave up 5 bases, with 17 bases separating them. Germline V lookup: CDR1 SGHTS, CDR2 YDEGEE. The CDR3 is 15 amino acids. CDR3 in amino acids: CASIQRGEANEKLFF. The CDR3 DNA sequence: TGTGCCAGCATTCAACGGGGGGAGGCGAATGAAAAACTGTTTTTT.

This clone was picked up one time. The V and J genes are TRBV7-2 and TRBJ1-2, with 8 positions matching TRBD1. The CDR3 covers 15 residues. After removal of 1 base from V and 6 bases from J, the junction contained 7 bases not matched to a gene. In germline, CDR1 is SGHTA, CDR2 FQGNSA. CDR3 nucleotide sequence: TGTGCCAGCAGCTTAGGATACAGGGGGGATAATGGCTACACCTTC. It is translated as CASSLGYRGDNGYTF.

This rearrangement joins TRBV28 to TRBJ2-5; 9 nucleotides match TRBD1. Germline CDR1 and CDR2: MDHEN and SYDVKM. Trimming took 6 bases from V and 5 from J; bases not matched to a gene: 7. The CDR3 has 14 amino acids. For the CDR3, the DNA is TGTGCCAGCAGCCGGGACAGGGAAGGGGAGACCCAGTACTTC. This sequence encodes CASSRDREGETQYF.

The V call is TRBV28, the J call TRBJ1-1; TRBD1 matches 9 bases. Germline loops: CDR1 MDHEN, CDR2 SYDVKM. The CDR3 consists of 15 residues. V was clipped by 5 bases and J by 5 bases; unmatched bases: 9. This chain's CDR3 is CASSPSGTGRTEAFF. The CDR3 DNA follows: TGTGCCAGCAGTCCCTCCGGGACAGGGCGGACTGAAGCTTTCTTT.

The V and J genes are TRBV5-4 and TRBJ2-1; 10 bases align to TRBD2. The CDR3 covers 14 residues. The germline V gene encodes CDR1 SGHNT and CDR2 YYREEE (reference sequence). V gave up 3 bases and J gave up 6 bases; unmatched junction bases: 3. The CDR3: CASSSSGGGNEQFF. Here the CDR3 DNA reads TGTGCCAGCAGCTCTAGCGGGGGCGGCAATGAGCAGTTCTTC. The whole variable domain, filled in from reference TRBV5-4 and TRBJ2-1, reads ETGVTQSPTHLIKTRGQQVTLRCSSQSGHNTVSWYQQALGQGPQFIFQYYREEENGRGNFPPRFSGLQFPNYSSELNVNALELDDSALYLCASSSSGGGNEQFFGPGTRLTVL.

In this sample, this clone turned up a few times. Other DNA sequences in the same sample also yield this CDR3. V and J are TRBV5-1 and TRBJ1-1; a possible D gene is TRBD1 (6 bases). CDR1 is SGHRS and CDR2 is YFSETQ in the germline V gene. This CDR3 contains 14 residues. Trimming took 4 bases from V and 1 from J, leaving 11 bases between them. The CDR3 region has the DNA TGCGCCAGCAGCCCTACAGGGAGGAACACTGAAGCTTTCTTT. It codes for CASSPTGRNTEAFF. Combining the CDR3 with reference TRBV5-1 and TRBJ1-1 gives the whole variable domain KAGVTQTPRYLIKTRGQQVTLSCSPISGHRSVSWYQQTPGQGLQFLFEYFSETQRNKGNFPGRFSGRQFSNSRSEMNVSTLELGDSALYLCASSPTGRNTEAFFGQGTRLTVV.

This chain uses TRBV7-8 with TRBJ1-6; D call uncertain. CDR1 and CDR2 (germline): SGHVS, FQNEAQ. Deletions cut 5 bases from V and 7 bases from J, with 6 bases between. CDR3 length equals 12 residues. CDR3 DNA: TGTGCCAGCAGCCCCCAGAATTCACCCCTCCACTTT. Protein sequence: CASSPQNSPLHF.

The chain combines TRBV28 with TRBJ1-2, with a tentative D call TRBD1 (5 bases). CDR3 size: 11 residues. Trimming removed 6 bases from V and 4 bases from J, with 6 bases in between. Germline CDR1 is MDHEN and CDR2 is SYDVKM. The CDR3 nucleotides read TGTGCCAGCAGCGACAGCTATGGCTACACCTTC. It is translated as CASSDSYGYTF.

The chain is built from TRBV19 and TRBJ1-6, with D uncertain. Trimming took off 3 bases at V and 8 bases at J, with 20 bases between the two ends. The CDR3 has 17 residues. Germline CDR1 is LNHDA and CDR2 is SQIVND (reference sequence). In DNA form, the CDR3 reads TGTGCCAGTAGTATTAAAGTGTGGGTCTCCGCGGATTCACCCCTCCACTTT. Translated, it gives CASSIKVWVSADSPLHF. Full variable domain (rest looked up from reference TRBV19 and TRBJ1-6): DGGITQSPKYLFRKEGQNVTLSCEQNLNHDAMYWYRQDPGQGLRLIYYSQIVNDFQKGDIAEGYSVSREKKESFPLTVTSAQKNPTAFYLCASSIKVWVSADSPLHFGNGTRLTVT.

The rearrangement links TRBV3-1 (or the pseudogene TRBV3-2) to TRBJ2-7; D possibly corresponds to TRBD2 (5 bases). Germline V lookup: CDR1 LGHDT, CDR2 YNNKEL (reference sequence). The length of the CDR3 is 15 residues. V lost 1 base and J lost 0, with 10 bases in between. CDR3 region: CASSQGTGNSYEQYF. CDR3 DNA: TGTGCCAGCAGCCAAGGGACTGGGAACTCCTACGAGCAGTACTTC.

This chain joins TRBV5-1 and TRBJ1-2; TRBD1 might be the D (5 bases). In germline, CDR1 is SGHRS, CDR2 YFSETQ. The CDR3 runs 13 residues. Trimming cost V 4 bases and J 4 bases, with 11 bases left between them. The CDR3 region has the DNA TGCGCCAGCAGCGGGGGAGGTGGCTATGGCTACACCTTC. Protein: CASSGGGGYGYTF.